The T cell receptor beta chain under discussion was sequenced for a study of CD8 T cells in ankylosing spondylitis (dated by TCRdb to about 2017). Describing the broader study: To find TCR variants linked to disease, the study profiled T cell receptor beta repertoires in ankylosing spondylitis patients and healthy donors. The whole study cohort included 85 to 120 healthy donors and 20 to 25 ankylosing spondylitis patients. Peripheral blood samples were taken, and synovial fluid was additionally collected from ankylosing spondylitis patients. General conclusions and limits of the study: In peripheral blood, the disease-linked clones were found at relatively low frequencies and had a CD8+ phenotype. Significant enrichment of the disease-linked clones was reported in matched synovial fluid samples from ankylosing spondylitis patients. A TCR beta motif of about eight highly homologous amino acid variants appeared characteristic of blood from ankylosing spondylitis patients. Some TCR beta motif variants had previously been reported in synovial fluid and blood of reactive arthritis patients, which suggested common disease-initiation mechanisms.

Instrument on record: Illumina HiSeq 2500. Quantitative 5'-RACE with molecular barcodes was the method used to prepare the TCR beta libraries. The study's processing was this. A new computational method, built on a probabilistic model of VDJ rearrangement, was used to identify disease-linked TCR variants. In-frame beta chains were kept once TCRdb had trimmed the public reads at Q25 with fastp and called clones with MiXCR. Duplicate CDR3 protein sequences are folded into a single record with the most common DNA and genes. Here the V and J calls rest on TCRdb's processing, not on the authors' analysis. In this sample the table shows about 540,000 distinct CDR3 sequences, 10% to 15% of which occur a single time. Nearly 7% of the sample comes from the top ten. CDR1 and CDR2 were assigned from the germline V gene (reference sequence) as SEHNR and FQNEAQ. V sheds 4 bases and J sheds 4 bases, leaving 17 bases between their ends. The CDR3 goes from the cysteine to the phenylalanine over 16 residues. Just CDR3 DNA is preserved here, 48 bases in frame from base 1.

As for this clonotype: The antigen it binds to is not known. No base quality values were provided; no much bigger clone lies one nucleotide off.

Here the chain combines TRBV7-9 and TRBJ2-1; confidence is insufficient to name the D gene. The origin of this receptor is a male donor with ankylosing spondylitis. The source material was blood, either unsorted or a sorted T cell fraction (not recorded which). The DNA reads as follows: TGTGCCAGCAGCTCCACCGACCTCCGAGATTACAATGAGCAGTTCTTC. Its amino acids are CASSSTDLRDYNEQFF.